Shown below are 8 T cell receptor beta chains from a single sample sequenced in a study of identifying expanded T cells in peripheral blood. The table came from immunoSEQ multiplex PCR; TCRdb's copy has only in-frame clones and leaves some out. This sample yields tens of thousands of clones, of which approximately 89% are seen a single time; about 3% belongs to the top ten. The specimen sequenced was blood. The receptors originated from a person aged 18-70 years in good health.

J is TRBJ2-1 and V is TRBV4-3; D remains unclear. The CDR3 runs 17 residues. The V gene's germline CDR1 is LGHNA and CDR2 YSLEER. With 0 bases removed from V and 3 bases from J, the gap between germline ends came to 15 bases. CDR3 DNA: TGCGCCAGCAGCCAAGATCTGATGGGGTCGGGCTACAATGAGCAGTTCTTC. This sequence encodes CASSQDLMGSGYNEQFF.

The chain recombines TRBV5-5 with TRBJ1-3; D not resolved. CDR1 is SGHKS and CDR2 is YYEKEE in the germline V gene (reference sequence). The V end was cut by 0 bases, the J end by 0 bases, with 10 bases between. The CDR3 contains 16 residues. The CDR3 DNA is TGTGCCAGCAGCTTGGGACCTTGGGGCTCTGGAAACACCATATATTTT. This encodes CASSLGPWGSGNTIYF.

This chain joins TRBV27 and TRBJ2-1; D possibly corresponds to TRBD2 (6 bases). The V end was cut by 10 bases, the J end by 5 bases, with 15 bases between. This CDR3 spans 13 amino acids. Germline CDR1 MNHEY, CDR2 SMNVEV (reference sequence). This CDR3 reads CATTWGENNEQFF. As DNA, the CDR3 is TGTGCCACCACCTGGGGGGAGAACAATGAGCAGTTCTTC.

The chain uses TRBV6-5 and TRBJ2-6, with a possible D match to TRBD1 (5 bases). Germline loops: CDR1 MNHEY, CDR2 SVGAGI. V was cut by 6 bases and J by 0 bases, with 9 bases left in between. The CDR3 has 15 residues. CDR3 bases: TGTGCCAGCAGACCGCAGGGCTCTGGGGCCAACGTCCTGACTTTC. Translated: CASRPQGSGANVLTF.

This clone came up once. The chain carries TRBV27 and TRBJ2-2; D remains unclear. Looked up from germline, CDR1 is MNHEY and CDR2 is SMNVEV (reference sequence). V lost 8 bases and J 5 bases, leaving 9 bases between the germline ends. The CDR3 is made up of 12 amino acids. The CDR3 here is CASGRITGELFF. The CDR3 nucleotides are TGTGCCAGCGGGCGGATTACCGGGGAGCTGTTTTTT.

V is TRBV6-6 and J is TRBJ1-1; 7 positions match TRBD1. The ends lost 5 bases at V and 3 bases at J; junction bases unmatched: 6. CDR1 and CDR2 from the germline V gene are MNHNY and SVGAGI (reference sequence). The CDR3 runs to 14 residues. The CDR3 reads CASSNRGRDTEAFF. The CDR3 DNA follows: TGTGCCAGCAGTAACAGGGGTAGGGACACTGAAGCTTTCTTT.

The rearrangement joins TRBV27 to TRBJ2-1; 10 nucleotides agree with TRBD2. Germline V gene sequence: CDR1 MNHEY, CDR2 SMNVEV (reference sequence). The V segment lost 0 bases and the J segment 4 bases; nucleotides outside the gene matches: 9. CDR3 length equals 18 residues. CDR3 coding DNA: TGTGCCAGCAGTTTATCCGAATCGGGACTAGCGAGTTACAATGAGCAGTTCTTC. Amino acid sequence: CASSLSESGLASYNEQFF.

The V and J genes are TRBV4-1 and TRBJ2-2; 11 bases line up with TRBD2. CDR1 MGHRA and CDR2 YSYEKL come from the germline V gene. This CDR3 contains 16 residues. V shed 3 bases and J 5 bases; nucleotides not matched to a gene: 5. The CDR3 loop is CASSQVLAGATGELFF. CDR3 bases: TGCGCCAGCAGCCAGGTACTAGCGGGAGCTACCGGGGAGCTGTTTTTT.